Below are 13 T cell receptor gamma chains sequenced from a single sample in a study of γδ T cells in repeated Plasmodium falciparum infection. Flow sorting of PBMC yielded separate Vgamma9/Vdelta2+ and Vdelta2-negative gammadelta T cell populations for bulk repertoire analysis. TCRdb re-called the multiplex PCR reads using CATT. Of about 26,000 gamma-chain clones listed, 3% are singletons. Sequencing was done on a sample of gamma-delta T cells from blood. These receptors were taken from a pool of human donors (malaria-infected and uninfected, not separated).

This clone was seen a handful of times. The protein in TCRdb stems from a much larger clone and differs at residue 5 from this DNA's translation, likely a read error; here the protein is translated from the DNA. CDR3 sequence (DNA): TGTGCCTTGTGGGTGGCAAGTAGTGATTGGATCAAGACGTTT. Residues: CALWVASSDWIKTF. V usage is TRGV9 and J usage is TRGJP2. TCRdb records no J gene; here it was assigned by comparing the DNA to germline. The CDR3 spans 14 residues. Germline trimming cut 5 bases from V and 2 bases from J; bases unmatched to any gene: 5. Germline loops: CDR1 GITISATS, CDR2 ISYDGTV (reference sequence).

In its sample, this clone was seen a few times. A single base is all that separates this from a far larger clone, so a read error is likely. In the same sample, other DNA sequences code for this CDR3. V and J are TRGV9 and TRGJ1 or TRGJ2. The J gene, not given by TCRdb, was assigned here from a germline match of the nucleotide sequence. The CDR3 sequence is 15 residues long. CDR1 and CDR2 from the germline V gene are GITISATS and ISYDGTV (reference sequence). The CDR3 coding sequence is TGCGCCTTGTGGGAGAGGGAATGGGCCCGGGATAAGAAACTCTTT. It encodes CALWEREWARDKKLF.

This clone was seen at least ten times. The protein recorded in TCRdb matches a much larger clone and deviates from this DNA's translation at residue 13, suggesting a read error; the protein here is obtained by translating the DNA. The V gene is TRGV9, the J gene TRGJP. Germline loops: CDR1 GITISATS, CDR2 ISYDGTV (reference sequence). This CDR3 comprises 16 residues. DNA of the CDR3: TGTGCCTTGTGGGAGTATCAAGAGTTGGGCAAAAAAACCAAGGTATTT. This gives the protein CALWEYQELGKKTKVF.

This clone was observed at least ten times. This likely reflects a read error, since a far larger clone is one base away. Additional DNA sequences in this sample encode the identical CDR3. The CDR3: CALWDQPNYTNYYKKLF. CDR3 nucleotides: TGTGCCTTGTGGGACCAGCCGAACTACACGAATTATTATAAGAAACTCTTT. The chain recombines TRGV9 with TRGJ1 or TRGJ2. V gave up 4 bases and J gave up 0 bases; unmatched junction bases: 15. The CDR3 sequence is 17 residues long. From germline, CDR1 is GITISATS and CDR2 ISYDGTV (reference sequence).

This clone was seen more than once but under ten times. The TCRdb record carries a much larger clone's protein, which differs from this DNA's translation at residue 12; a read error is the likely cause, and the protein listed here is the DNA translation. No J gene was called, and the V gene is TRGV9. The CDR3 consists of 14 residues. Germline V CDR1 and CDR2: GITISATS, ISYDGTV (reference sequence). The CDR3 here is CALWEVLWYYKRLF. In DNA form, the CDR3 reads TGTGCCTTGTGGGAGGTGCTCTGGTATTATAAGAGACTCTTT.

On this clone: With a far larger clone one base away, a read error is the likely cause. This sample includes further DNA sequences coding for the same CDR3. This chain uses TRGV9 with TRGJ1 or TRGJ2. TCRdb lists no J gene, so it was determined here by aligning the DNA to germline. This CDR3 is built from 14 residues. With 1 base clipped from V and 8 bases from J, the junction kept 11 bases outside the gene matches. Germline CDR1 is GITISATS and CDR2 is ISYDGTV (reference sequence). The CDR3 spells CALWEVPHGDKKLF. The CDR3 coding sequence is TGTGCCTTGTGGGAGGTCCCCCATGGAGATAAGAAACTCTTT.

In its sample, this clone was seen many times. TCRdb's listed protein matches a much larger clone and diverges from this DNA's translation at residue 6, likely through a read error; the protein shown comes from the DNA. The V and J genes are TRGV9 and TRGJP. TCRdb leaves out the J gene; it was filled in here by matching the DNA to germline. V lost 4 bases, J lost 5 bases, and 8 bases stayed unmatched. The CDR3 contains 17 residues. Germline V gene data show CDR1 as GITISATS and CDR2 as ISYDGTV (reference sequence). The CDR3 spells CALWELLKELGKKIKVF. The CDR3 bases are TGTGCCTTGTGGGAACTCTTGAAAGAGTTGGGCAAAAAAATCAAGGTATTT.

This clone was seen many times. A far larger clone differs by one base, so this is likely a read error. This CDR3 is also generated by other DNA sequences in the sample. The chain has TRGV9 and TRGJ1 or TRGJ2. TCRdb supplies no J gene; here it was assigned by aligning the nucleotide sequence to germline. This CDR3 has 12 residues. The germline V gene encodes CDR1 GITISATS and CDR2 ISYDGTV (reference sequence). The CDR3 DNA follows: TGTGCTTTGTGGGAGGTCTCTTATAAGAAACTCTTT. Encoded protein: CALWEVSYKKLF.

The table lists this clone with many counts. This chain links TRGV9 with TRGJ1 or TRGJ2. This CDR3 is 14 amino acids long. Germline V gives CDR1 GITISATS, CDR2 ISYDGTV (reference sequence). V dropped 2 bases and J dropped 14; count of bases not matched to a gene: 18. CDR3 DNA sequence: TGTGCCTTGTGGGAGGGGGCTAGTTATTATAGGGAACTCTTT. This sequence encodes CALWEGASYYRELF.

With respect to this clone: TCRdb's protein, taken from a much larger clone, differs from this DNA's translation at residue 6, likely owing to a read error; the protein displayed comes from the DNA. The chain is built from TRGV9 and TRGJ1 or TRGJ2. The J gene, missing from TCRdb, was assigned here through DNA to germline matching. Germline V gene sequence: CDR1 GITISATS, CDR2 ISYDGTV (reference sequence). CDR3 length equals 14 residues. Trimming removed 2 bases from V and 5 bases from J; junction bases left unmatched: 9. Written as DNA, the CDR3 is TGTGCCTTGTGGGAGGAGGTTCTAGATTATAAGAAACTCTTT. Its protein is CALWEEVLDYKKLF.

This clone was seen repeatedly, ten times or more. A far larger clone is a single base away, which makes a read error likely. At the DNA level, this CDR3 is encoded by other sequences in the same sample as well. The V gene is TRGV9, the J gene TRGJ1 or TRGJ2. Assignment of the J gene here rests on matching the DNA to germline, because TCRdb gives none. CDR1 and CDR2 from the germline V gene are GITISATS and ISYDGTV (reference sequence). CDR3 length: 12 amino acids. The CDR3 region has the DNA TGTGCCTTGCGCCTGAATTACTATAAGAAACTCTTT. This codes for CALRLNYYKKLF.

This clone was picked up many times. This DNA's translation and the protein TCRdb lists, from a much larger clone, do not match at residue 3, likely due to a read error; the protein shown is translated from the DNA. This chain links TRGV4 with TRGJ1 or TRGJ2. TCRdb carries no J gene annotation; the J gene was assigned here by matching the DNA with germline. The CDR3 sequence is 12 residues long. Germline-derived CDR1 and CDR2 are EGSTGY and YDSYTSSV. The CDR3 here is CAAWDNYYKKLF. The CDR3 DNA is TGTGCCGCCTGGGATAATTATTATAAGAAACTCTTT.

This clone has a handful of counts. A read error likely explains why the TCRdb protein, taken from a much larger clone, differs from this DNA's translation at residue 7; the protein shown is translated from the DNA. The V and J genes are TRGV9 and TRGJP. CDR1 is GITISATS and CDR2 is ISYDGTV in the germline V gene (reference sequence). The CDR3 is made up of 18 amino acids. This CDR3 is CALWEVNPQELGKKIKVF. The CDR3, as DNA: TGTGCCTTGTGGGAGGTTAATCCTCAAGAGTTGGGTAAAAAAATCAAGGTATTT.